This is a list of T cell receptor beta chains from one sample in a study of control samples from healthy donors and cancer patients. Profiled with immunoSEQ multiplex PCR; TCRdb holds only in-frame clones, not every one. Of fewer than 200,000 clones in the sample, nearly 90% were seen once. Input material: blood. These TCRs come from a woman aged 45-65 years in good health. Both conserved end residues are part of each CDR3. D genes are given only for firm matches. Size tells how often a clone was seen (once, few, many) or the class of an expanded clone, and some rows leave it out.

V: TRBV5-5
J: TRBJ2-3
size: .
D: .
DNA: TGTGCCAGCAGCTTGAACAGGCACACAGATACGCAGTATTTT
CDR3: CASSLNRHTDTQYF

V: TRBV14
J: TRBJ2-5
size: .
D: .
DNA: TGTGCCAGCAGCCAAGGACCGGGGGACAGCAAGACCCAGTACTTC
CDR3: CASSQGPGDSKTQYF

V: TRBV29-1
J: TRBJ2-1
size: .
D: .
DNA: TGCAGCGTTGGTGGGACTCCCCCCAGTGAGCAGTTCTTC
CDR3: CSVGGTPPSEQFF

V: TRBV5-6
J: TRBJ2-2
size: .
D: .
DNA: TGTGCAAGCGAGGGGTCATGGGGAACCGGGGAGCTGTTTTTT
CDR3: CASEGSWGTGELFF

V: TRBV6-5
J: TRBJ2-7
size: .
D: TRBD2
DNA: TGTGCCAGCAGTTACCAGCCTAGCGGTTCCTACGAGCAGTACTTC
CDR3: CASSYQPSGSYEQYF

V: TRBV12-5
J: TRBJ1-1
size: .
D: .
DNA: TGTGCTAGTGGTTTGGTACCACCGGGCACTGAAGCTTTCTTT
CDR3: CASGLVPPGTEAFF

V: TRBV7-6
J: TRBJ1-2
size: .
D: .
DNA: TGTGCCAGCAGCTTAGCCCCAGGGATGGACTATGGCTACACCTTC
CDR3: CASSLAPGMDYGYTF

V: TRBV28
J: TRBJ1-1
size: .
D: TRBD1
DNA: TGTGCCAGCAGTGCCCCCAGGGGGCGCGAGGCTGAAGCTTTCTTT
CDR3: CASSAPRGREAEAFF

V: TRBV7-9
J: TRBJ1-4
size: once
D: .
DNA: TGTGCCAGCAGCTTAGCAAGTGAAAAACTGTTTTTT
CDR3: CASSLASEKLFF

V: TRBV11-2
J: TRBJ1-2
size: .
D: .
DNA: TGTGCCAGCAGCTCTTATTTGACAGCTGGCTACACCTTC
CDR3: CASSSYLTAGYTF

V: TRBV19
J: TRBJ2-1
size: once
D: TRBD2
DNA: TGTGCCAGAGGGCGACTAGCTCGGCCATACAATGAGCAGTTCTTC
CDR3: CARGRLARPYNEQFF

V: TRBV3-1/TRBV3-2
J: TRBJ2-7
size: .
D: .
DNA: TGTGCCAGCAGCCAAGATTTTGGGTTCGGACACGAGCAGTACTTC
CDR3: CASSQDFGFGHEQYF

V: TRBV6-5
J: TRBJ2-7
size: .
D: .
DNA: TGTGCCAGCAGAGGACGGACTTACTACGAGCAGTACTTC
CDR3: CASRGRTYYEQYF

V: TRBV7-2
J: TRBJ2-5
size: .
D: TRBD2
DNA: TGTGCCAGCAGCCCCGGGCTAGCGGAAGAGACCCAGTACTTC
CDR3: CASSPGLAEETQYF